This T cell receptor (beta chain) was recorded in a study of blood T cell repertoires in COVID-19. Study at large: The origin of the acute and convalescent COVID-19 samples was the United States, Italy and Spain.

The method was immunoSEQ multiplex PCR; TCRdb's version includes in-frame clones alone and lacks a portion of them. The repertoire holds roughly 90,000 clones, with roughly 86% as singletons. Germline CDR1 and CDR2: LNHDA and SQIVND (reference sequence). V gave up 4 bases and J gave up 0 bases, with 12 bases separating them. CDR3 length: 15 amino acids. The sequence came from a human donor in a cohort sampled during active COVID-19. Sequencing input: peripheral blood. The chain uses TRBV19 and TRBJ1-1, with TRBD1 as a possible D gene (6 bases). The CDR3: CASSTDRQVNTEAFF. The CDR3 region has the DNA TGTGCCAGTAGTACTGACAGACAGGTGAACACTGAAGCTTTCTTT.